These 30 T cell receptor beta chains were all obtained from the same sample, sequenced in a study of T cells in tuberculosis. Libraries were prepared by immunoSEQ multiplex PCR; TCRdb keeps only in-frame clonotypes and omits some of them. The table shows roughly 35,000 clones, with around 92% occurring only once. What was sequenced was PBMCs. These receptors were collected from a donor aged 10-29 years with latent tuberculosis or without tuberculosis infection. Some clones in this sample may be carry-over from other donors' samples.

This clone was recorded once. V and J are TRBV6-1 and TRBJ2-2, with unresolved D. The CDR3 covers 14 residues. CDR1 is MNHNS, CDR2 SASEGT, per germline. Trimming removed 3 bases from V and 7 bases from J, with 12 bases in between. The CDR3 bases are TGTGCCAGCAGTGACCTCGGGTCCTACGGGGAGCTGTTTTTT. As protein: CASSDLGSYGELFF.

This clone was seen only once. The CDR3 loop reads CAAGEQGTYEQYF. The CDR3 region has the DNA TGTGCCGCGGGCGAACAGGGGACCTACGAGCAGTACTTC. V usage is TRBV30 and J usage is TRBJ2-7; 7 bases match TRBD1. The J segment lost 2 bases and the V segment lost 8 bases, leaving 9 bases of the junction unmatched. The CDR3 has 13 residues. The germline V gene encodes CDR1 GTSNPN and CDR2 SVGIG (reference sequence).

The V and J genes are TRBV30 and TRBJ1-2; 8 bases line up with TRBD1. Trimming removed 8 bases from V and 4 bases from J; junction bases left unmatched: 6. CDR1 and CDR2 from the germline V gene are GTSNPN and SVGIG (reference sequence). This CDR3 is 12 amino acids long. CDR3 DNA: TGTGCCATCCTCGACAGGGGCTATGGCTACACCTTC. It is translated as CAILDRGYGYTF.

This rearrangement joins TRBV29-1 to TRBJ1-4; unclear D gene. V was cut by 3 bases and J by 3 bases, with 8 bases left in between. Germline V gives CDR1 SQVTM, CDR2 ANQGSEA. The CDR3 has 13 amino acids. CDR3: CSVEEGANEKLFF. The CDR3 nucleotides read TGCAGCGTTGAGGAGGGAGCTAATGAAAAACTGTTTTTT.

This clone is a singleton in its sample. V gene TRBV5-1 combines with J gene TRBJ2-2; D is perhaps TRBD1 (6 bases). Germline loops: CDR1 SGHRS, CDR2 YFSETQ. The CDR3 sequence is 19 residues long. Trimming removed 3 bases from V and 2 bases from J, with 23 bases in between. The CDR3 spells CASSSDPTTGTPNTGELFF. CDR3 DNA: TGCGCCAGCAGCTCCGACCCCACGACCGGGACACCCAACACCGGGGAGCTGTTTTTT.

The chain links TRBV5-1 to TRBJ1-1; 7 nucleotides line up with TRBD1. V was pared by 4 bases and J by 4 bases, with 10 bases of the junction left unmatched. Germline V gives CDR1 SGHRS, CDR2 YFSETQ. The CDR3 contains 15 residues. CDR3 in DNA: TGCGCCAGCAGCGTCTACAACAGGGGAAGCACTGAAGCTTTCTTT. Translating it yields CASSVYNRGSTEAFF.

The rearrangement links TRBV7-2 to TRBJ1-2; 7 positions match TRBD1. CDR3 length: 15 amino acids. Germline loops: CDR1 SGHTA, CDR2 FQGNSA. With 5 bases clipped from V and 4 bases from J, the junction kept 10 bases outside the gene matches. The DNA for the CDR3 is TGTGCCAGCAGCACCTCACCGGGACAGTCCTATGGCTACACCTTC. Encoded protein: CASSTSPGQSYGYTF.

The CDR3 loop reads CASSLNQGQGEQFF. CDR3 sequence (DNA): TGTGCCAGCAGCCTAAATCAGGGGCAGGGTGAGCAGTTCTTC. The genes are TRBV13 and TRBJ2-1, with a tentative D call TRBD1 (6 bases). Germline V gene lookup returns CDR1 PRHDT and CDR2 FYEKMQ (reference sequence). CDR3 length equals 14 residues. With 5 bases removed from V and 9 bases from J, the gap between germline ends came to 17 bases.

The J gene is TRBJ1-6, the V gene TRBV30, with 7 bases aligning to TRBD1. Per germline, CDR1 GTSNPN and CDR2 SVGIG (reference sequence). V gave up 1 base and J gave up 16 bases; unmatched junction bases: 7. The CDR3 extends over 12 amino acids. The CDR3 sequence is CAWSAWDSILHF. Here the CDR3 DNA reads TGTGCCTGGAGTGCTTGGGACAGCATTCTCCACTTT.

The V and J genes are TRBV5-5 and TRBJ2-1; 13 bases are shared with TRBD2. CDR3 length: 20 amino acids. V trimming: 5 bases; J trimming: 0 bases; junction bases outside the gene matches: 14. The V gene's germline CDR1 is SGHKS and CDR2 YYEKEE (reference sequence). The CDR3, as DNA: TGTGCCAGCAGTAAGAGGACTAGCGGGGGCCACCCGGGCTCCTACAATGAGCAGTTCTTC. This translates into CASSKRTSGGHPGSYNEQFF.

V gene TRBV10-3 combines with J gene TRBJ2-5; 10 bases match TRBD2. The CDR3 is made up of 14 amino acids. The V segment lost 5 bases and the J segment 5 bases; nucleotides outside the gene matches: 5. Germline-derived CDR1 and CDR2 are ENHRY and SYGVKD. The CDR3 DNA reads as TGTGCCATCAGTAGCGGGGGGGCCTGGGAGACCCAGTACTTC. This sequence encodes CAISSGGAWETQYF.

The J gene is TRBJ2-3, the V gene TRBV29-1; D possibly corresponds to TRBD1 (5 bases). This CDR3 region has 16 residues. Germline CDR1 SQVTM, CDR2 ANQGSEA. Trimming removed 0 bases at V and 0 bases at J, with 13 bases between. Here the CDR3 reads CSVEDTTGTSTDTQYF. The CDR3, as DNA: TGCAGCGTTGAAGATACCACAGGAACTAGCACAGATACGCAGTATTTT.

V and J are TRBV10-2 and TRBJ2-3; 9 nucleotides match TRBD1. The germline V gene has CDR1 WSHSY and CDR2 SAAADI. This CDR3 is 14 amino acids long. V shed 4 bases, J shed 5 bases, and the junction held 4 bases outside the gene matches. CDR3: CASSGTGAIDTQYF. The CDR3 bases are TGCGCCAGCAGTGGGACAGGGGCGATAGATACGCAGTATTTT.

This chain links TRBV5-1 with TRBJ1-3, with TRBD1 identical over 7 bases. Germline V gene lookup returns CDR1 SGHRS and CDR2 YFSETQ. Trimming at V came to 3 bases and at J to 0 bases, leaving 6 bases not matched to a gene. CDR3 length: 16 amino acids. The CDR3 protein is CASSSTGAPSGNTIYF. As DNA, the CDR3 is TGCGCCAGCAGCTCTACAGGGGCCCCCTCTGGAAACACCATATATTTT.

The chain links TRBV14 to TRBJ1-2; no clear D. The ends were cut back, 4 bases at V and 0 bases at J, with 12 bases in the middle. From germline, CDR1 is SGHDN and CDR2 FVKESK. The CDR3 loop spans 15 amino acids. CDR3 nucleotides: TGTGCCAGCAGCCCCGAGGCGTTTACTAACTATGGCTACACCTTC. Its protein is CASSPEAFTNYGYTF.

This clone appeared a single time. The rearrangement uses TRBV5-1 and TRBJ1-4; 9 bases match TRBD1. Looked up from germline, CDR1 is SGHRS and CDR2 is YFSETQ. V dropped 2 bases and J dropped 8; count of bases not matched to a gene: 7. The CDR3 spans 15 residues. The CDR3 DNA sequence: TGCGCCAGCAGCTTTACAGGGGGCGTTGGCGAAAAACTGTTTTTT. This encodes CASSFTGGVGEKLFF. Full variable domain (remainder filled in from reference TRBV5-1 and TRBJ1-4): KAGVTQTPRYLIKTRGQQVTLSCSPISGHRSVSWYQQTPGQGLQFLFEYFSETQRNKGNFPGRFSGRQFSNSRSEMNVSTLELGDSALYLCASSFTGGVGEKLFFGSGTQLSVL.

This clone appeared once. The V call is TRBV7-9, the J call TRBJ1-1, with TRBD1 as a possible D gene (5 bases). The length of the CDR3 is 16 residues. V lost 4 bases and J 4 bases, leaving 19 bases between the germline ends. Germline V gene lookup returns CDR1 SEHNR and CDR2 FQNEAQ (reference sequence). The CDR3 DNA is TGTGCCAGCAGCTCAGGTCCGAGTTTGGGGGGCACTGAAGCTTTCTTT. As protein: CASSSGPSLGGTEAFF.

The chain couples TRBV29-1 to TRBJ2-1, with D maybe TRBD2 (7 bases). Germline CDR1 is SQVTM and CDR2 is ANQGSEA. This CDR3 has 16 amino acids. The V end lost 1 base, the J end lost 4 bases, and 17 bases lay between the germline ends. The CDR3 nucleotides are TGCAGCGTTGAAGGTCTCTGGCGGGGGCCTTACAATGAGCAGTTCTTC. Translated: CSVEGLWRGPYNEQFF.

The chain couples TRBV18 to TRBJ2-6, with D possibly matching TRBD1 (5 bases). From germline, CDR1 is KGHSH and CDR2 LQKENI. V lost 4 bases and J lost 2, with 9 bases in between. This CDR3 comprises 15 residues. The DNA for the CDR3 is TGTGCCAGCTCACAGACAGCAACTGGGGCCAACGTCCTGACTTTC. This translates into CASSQTATGANVLTF.

The V and J genes are TRBV9 and TRBJ2-3; TRBD1 might be the D (5 bases). The germline V gene encodes CDR1 SGDLS and CDR2 YYNGEE. The CDR3 extends over 15 amino acids. The germline V and J ends were trimmed by 2 bases and 4 bases, with 14 bases remaining between them. The CDR3 DNA follows: TGTGCCAGCAGCGTCAGAACAGGCGTTCCAGATACGCAGTATTTT. Translated, it gives CASSVRTGVPDTQYF.

This clone has a single count. The chain links TRBV4-1 to TRBJ1-1; a possible D gene is TRBD1 (6 bases). The CDR3 is 15 residues long. CDR1 is MGHRA, CDR2 YSYEKL, per germline. With 8 bases removed from V and 1 base from J, the gap between germline ends came to 17 bases. The CDR3 coding sequence is TGCGCCAGCCATTTTGCGGGGGGGCGGAACACTGAAGCTTTCTTT. The encoded protein is CASHFAGGRNTEAFF.

In this sample, this clone turned up once. The chain has TRBV6-4 and TRBJ1-6; D is ambiguous. The V and J ends lost 7 bases and 10 bases respectively, with 14 bases between them. CDR1 is MRHNA, CDR2 SNTAGT, per germline. The CDR3 contains 13 residues. CDR3 DNA: TGTGCCAGCACCTCCGTGAGGAAGTCACCCCTCCACTTT. It is translated as CASTSVRKSPLHF.

This chain joins TRBV11-2 and TRBJ1-6; 7 positions agree with TRBD1. V gave up 2 bases and J gave up 10 bases; unmatched junction bases: 17. This CDR3 contains 18 residues. Germline V gene data show CDR1 as SGHAT and CDR2 as FQNNGV. DNA of the CDR3: TGTGCCAGCAGCTTAATTTCCCCTGGGACAGCGGAGAACTCACCCCTCCACTTT. Translation: CASSLISPGTAENSPLHF. The full variable domain, with the rest looked up from reference TRBV11-2 and TRBJ1-6, is EAGVAQSPRYKIIEKRQSVAFWCNPISGHATLYWYQQILGQGPKLLIQFQNNGVVDDSQLPKDRFSAERLKGVDSTLKIQPAKLEDSAVYLCASSLISPGTAENSPLHFGNGTRLTVT.

This chain links TRBV30 with TRBJ2-4; the D gene is possibly TRBD1 (5 bases). V lost 2 bases and J lost 0, with 11 bases in between. The germline V gene has CDR1 GTSNPN and CDR2 SVGIG (reference sequence). This CDR3 has 15 residues. The CDR3 DNA reads TGTGCCTGGAGTAAGGGGCAGATAGCCAAAAACATTCAGTACTTC. Amino acid sequence: CAWSKGQIAKNIQYF.

This clone is medium-sized (0.01 to 0.1%) in the sample. The rearrangement joins TRBV10-2 to TRBJ2-1, with TRBD1 identical over 12 bases. CDR1 and CDR2 from the germline V gene are WSHSY and SAAADI. Trimming at V came to 0 bases and at J to 5 bases, leaving 2 bases not matched to a gene. CDR3 length: 16 residues. CDR3 nucleotides: TGCGCCAGCAGTGAGTCGGGGACAGGGGGCGACAATGAGCAGTTCTTC. Encoded protein: CASSESGTGGDNEQFF.

This rearrangement joins TRBV19 to TRBJ2-2; TRBD1 matches at 7 bases. V lost 7 bases and J lost 5; bases outside the gene matches: 7. CDR3 length: 14 residues. Per germline, CDR1 LNHDA and CDR2 SQIVND (reference sequence). In nucleotides, the CDR3 is TGTGCCAGTACGGACAGGTCAGGGACCGGGGAGCTGTTTTTT. Amino acid sequence: CASTDRSGTGELFF.

The V call is TRBV7-9, the J call TRBJ2-2; D is unclear. Trimming left V 3 bases short and J 4 bases short, with 9 bases between. The length of the CDR3 is 14 residues. CDR1 and CDR2 (germline): SEHNR, FQNEAQ (reference sequence). The CDR3 spells CASSFYTGTGELFF. The DNA of the CDR3 is TGTGCCAGCAGCTTTTACACGGGCACCGGGGAGCTGTTTTTT.

V usage is TRBV11-2 and J usage is TRBJ2-3, with a tentative D call TRBD2 (7 bases). The germline V gene encodes CDR1 SGHAT and CDR2 FQNNGV. V dropped 5 bases and J dropped 5 bases, with 17 bases sitting between them. The CDR3 is made up of 15 amino acids. The CDR3 DNA sequence: TGTGCCAGCAGCCGAAGAGGGGGGGGCGGAGATACGCAGTATTTT. Translating it yields CASSRRGGGGDTQYF. The complete variable domain, with remaining parts taken from reference TRBV11-2 and TRBJ2-3, reads EAGVAQSPRYKIIEKRQSVAFWCNPISGHATLYWYQQILGQGPKLLIQFQNNGVVDDSQLPKDRFSAERLKGVDSTLKIQPAKLEDSAVYLCASSRRGGGGDTQYFGPGTRLTVL.

DNA of the CDR3: TGTGCCAGCAGCCCCCGGGTGAGTGGGGCCAACGTCCTGACTTTC. Its protein is CASSPRVSGANVLTF. The V call is TRBV7-3, the J call TRBJ2-6; D not resolved. With 5 bases removed from V and 3 bases from J, the gap between germline ends came to 11 bases. The CDR3 sequence is 15 residues long. The germline V gene has CDR1 SGHTA and CDR2 FQGTGA.

The CDR3, as DNA: TGTGCCAGCAGTTTATTAGGGGCGAACACTGAAGCTTTCTTT. Its protein is CASSLLGANTEAFF. The chain links TRBV27 to TRBJ1-1; D might be TRBD1 (5 bases). Germline lookup yields CDR1 MNHEY and CDR2 SMNVEV (reference sequence). The CDR3 is 14 amino acids. V was clipped by 1 base and J by 1 base, with 7 bases between them.